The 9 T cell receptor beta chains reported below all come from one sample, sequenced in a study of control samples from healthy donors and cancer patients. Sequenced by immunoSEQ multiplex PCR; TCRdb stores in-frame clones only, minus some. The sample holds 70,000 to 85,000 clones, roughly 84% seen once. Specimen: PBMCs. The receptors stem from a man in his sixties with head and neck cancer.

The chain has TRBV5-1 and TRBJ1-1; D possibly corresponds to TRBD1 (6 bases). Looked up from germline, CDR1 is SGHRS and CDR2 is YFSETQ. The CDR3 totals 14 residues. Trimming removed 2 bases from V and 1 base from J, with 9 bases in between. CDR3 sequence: CASSLVTGNTEAFF. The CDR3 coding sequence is TGCGCCAGCAGCTTAGTGACAGGGAACACTGAAGCTTTCTTT. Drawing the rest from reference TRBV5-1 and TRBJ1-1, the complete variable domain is KAGVTQTPRYLIKTRGQQVTLSCSPISGHRSVSWYQQTPGQGLQFLFEYFSETQRNKGNFPGRFSGRQFSNSRSEMNVSTLELGDSALYLCASSLVTGNTEAFFGQGTRLTVV.

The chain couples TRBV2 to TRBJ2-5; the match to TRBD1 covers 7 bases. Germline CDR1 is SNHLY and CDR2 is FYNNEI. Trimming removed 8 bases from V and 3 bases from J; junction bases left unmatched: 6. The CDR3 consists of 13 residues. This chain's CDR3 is CASYGTAEETQYF. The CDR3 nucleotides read TGTGCCAGCTATGGGACAGCGGAAGAGACCCAGTACTTC.

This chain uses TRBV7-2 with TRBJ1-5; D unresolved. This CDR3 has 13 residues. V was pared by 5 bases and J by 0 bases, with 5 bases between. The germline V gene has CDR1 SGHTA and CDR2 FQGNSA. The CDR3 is CASSVDSNQPQHF. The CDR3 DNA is TGTGCCAGCAGCGTCGATAGCAATCAGCCCCAGCATTTT.

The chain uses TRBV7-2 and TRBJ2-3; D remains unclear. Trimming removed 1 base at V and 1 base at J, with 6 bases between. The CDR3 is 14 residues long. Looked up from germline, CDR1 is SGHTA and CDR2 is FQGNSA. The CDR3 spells CASSLVPGTDTQYF. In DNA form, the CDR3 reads TGTGCCAGCAGCTTAGTGCCGGGCACAGATACGCAGTATTTT. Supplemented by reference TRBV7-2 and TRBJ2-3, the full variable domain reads GAGVSQSPSNKVTEKGKDVELRCDPISGHTALYWYRQSLGQGLEFLIYFQGNSAPDKSGLPSDRFSAERTGGSVSTLTIQRTQQEDSAVYLCASSLVPGTDTQYFGPGTRLTVL.

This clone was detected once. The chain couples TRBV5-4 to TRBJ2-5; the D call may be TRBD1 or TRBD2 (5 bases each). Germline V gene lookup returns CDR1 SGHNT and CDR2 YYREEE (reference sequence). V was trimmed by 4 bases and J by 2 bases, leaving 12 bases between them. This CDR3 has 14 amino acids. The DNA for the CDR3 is TGTGCCAGCAGCCCTGGGACGGGTCAAGAGACCCAGTACTTC. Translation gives CASSPGTGQETQYF. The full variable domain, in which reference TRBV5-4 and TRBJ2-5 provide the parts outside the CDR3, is ETGVTQSPTHLIKTRGQQVTLRCSSQSGHNTVSWYQQALGQGPQFIFQYYREEENGRGNFPPRFSGLQFPNYSSELNVNALELDDSALYLCASSPGTGQETQYFGPGTRLLVL.

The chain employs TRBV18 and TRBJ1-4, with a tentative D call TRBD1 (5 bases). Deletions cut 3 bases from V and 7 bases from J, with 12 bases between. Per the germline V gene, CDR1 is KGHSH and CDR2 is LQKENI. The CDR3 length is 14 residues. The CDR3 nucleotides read TGTGCCAGCTCACCCACGGGGGAGGGTGAAAAACTGTTTTTT. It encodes CASSPTGEGEKLFF.

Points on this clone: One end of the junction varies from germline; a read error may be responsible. The chain's CDR3 is CATRDTGELFF. CDR3 nucleotides: TGTGCCACCCGTGACACCGGGGAGCTGTTTTTT. The chain joins TRBV24-1 to TRBJ2-2; D unclear. CDR3 length: 11 residues. In germline, CDR1 is KGHDR, CDR2 SFDVKD.

CDR3 DNA sequence: TGTGCCAGCTTTACCGGACTAGCGGGAGACGGGGAGCTGTTTTTT. Its translation: CASFTGLAGDGELFF. The chain links TRBV6-5 to TRBJ2-2; 13 bases align to TRBD2. Trimming at V came to 8 bases and at J to 7 bases, leaving 7 bases not matched to a gene. The CDR3 extends over 15 amino acids. Germline V gene sequence: CDR1 MNHEY, CDR2 SVGAGI.

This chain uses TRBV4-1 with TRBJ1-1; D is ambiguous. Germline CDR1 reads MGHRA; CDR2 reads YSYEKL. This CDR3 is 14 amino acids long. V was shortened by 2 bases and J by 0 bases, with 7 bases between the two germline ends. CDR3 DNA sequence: TGCGCCAGCAGCCAAACCAACATGAACACTGAAGCTTTCTTT. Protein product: CASSQTNMNTEAFF.